These 24 T cell receptor beta chains originate from one sample sequenced in a study of neurological immune-mediated disorders. TCRdb ran MiXCR on the 5' RACE reads and lists one entry per CDR3 protein. The sample consists of tens of thousands of distinct CDR3 sequences, 13% to 15% of them appearing once. Input material: PBMCs. The source of these receptors is a woman between 45 and 60 years old in good health.

This clonotype was counted ten times or more. The chain is built from TRBV20-1 and TRBJ2-7, with 7 bases fitting TRBD1. With V trimmed by 5 bases and J by 3 bases, 7 bases remained unmatched. Germline loops: CDR1 DFQATT, CDR2 SNEGSKA (reference sequence). CDR3 length: 13 amino acids. Written as DNA, the CDR3 is TGCAGTGCTCTCGGGACAGCTAACTACGAGCAGTACTTC. Its translation is CSALGTANYEQYF.

This clonotype was seen many times. This sequence joins TRBV25-1 and TRBJ2-3; possibly TRBD1 or TRBD2 for D (7 bases each). The CDR3 extends over 17 amino acids. The germline V and J ends were trimmed by 7 bases and 0 bases, with 20 bases remaining between them. Germline-derived CDR1 and CDR2 are MGHDK and SYGVNS. CDR3 in amino acids: CASTPLGQGGSTDTQYF. The CDR3 nucleotides are TGTGCCAGCACCCCACTGGGGCAGGGGGGGAGCACAGATACGCAGTATTTT. Full variable domain (remainder filled in from reference TRBV25-1 and TRBJ2-3): EADIYQTPRYLVIGTGKKITLECSQTMGHDKMYWYQQDPGMELHLIHYSYGVNSTEKGDLSSESTVSRIRTEHFPLTLESARPSHTSQYLCASTPLGQGGSTDTQYFGPGTRLTVL.

This clonotype was observed many times. The V gene is TRBV11-1, the J gene TRBJ1-4, with a possible D match to TRBD1 (5 bases). Germline loops: CDR1 SGHAT, CDR2 FQDESV (reference sequence). This CDR3 is built from 14 residues. Trimming stripped 3 bases from V and 5 bases from J, with 10 bases between. CDR3 bases: TGTGCCAGCAGCTTTGGCAGGGCAAATGAAAAACTGTTTTTT. Its protein is CASSFGRANEKLFF.

A few counts support this clonotype. The chain couples TRBV7-2 to TRBJ1-1, with 7 nucleotides matching TRBD1. This CDR3 is built from 16 residues. Germline V CDR1 and CDR2: SGHTA, FQGNSA. V gave up 1 base and J gave up 2 bases; unmatched junction bases: 7. In DNA form, the CDR3 reads TGTGCCAGCAGCTTAGTATCGACAGGGAAAAACACTGAAGCTTTCTTT. This codes for CASSLVSTGKNTEAFF. Full variable domain (rest looked up from reference TRBV7-2 and TRBJ1-1): GAGVSQSPSNKVTEKGKDVELRCDPISGHTALYWYRQSLGQGLEFLIYFQGNSAPDKSGLPSDRFSAERTGGSVSTLTIQRTQQEDSAVYLCASSLVSTGKNTEAFFGQGTRLTVV.

CDR3 region: CASSSLAGEETQYF. For the CDR3, the DNA is TGTGCCAGCAGTTCTCTAGCGGGAGAAGAGACCCAGTACTTC. The genes are TRBV28 and TRBJ2-7, with 10 positions matching TRBD2. The DNA end lines up better with TRBJ2-5; the J call may be wrong. CDR1 is MDHEN, CDR2 SYDVKM, per germline. CDR3 length equals 14 residues.

This clonotype was seen at least ten times. The chain employs TRBV5-1 and TRBJ1-1, with D possibly being TRBD1 (5 bases). Germline V gene sequence: CDR1 SGHRS, CDR2 YFSETQ. The CDR3 is 15 amino acids. The germline V and J ends were trimmed by 3 bases and 1 base, with 13 bases remaining between them. Here the CDR3 reads CASSSQGIGNTEAFF. The CDR3 DNA reads as TGCGCCAGCAGCTCCCAGGGAATTGGGAACACTGAAGCTTTCTTT.

This clonotype showed up many times. This rearrangement joins TRBV5-1 to TRBJ2-7; a weak D match, TRBD1 (6 bases). Looked up from germline, CDR1 is SGHRS and CDR2 is YFSETQ. Trimming pared 3 bases from V and 6 bases from J, leaving 7 bases between. The CDR3 has 11 residues. This CDR3 reads CASSSTGEQYF. The CDR3 DNA follows: TGCGCCAGCAGCTCGACAGGCGAGCAGTACTTC.

This clonotype was detected ten times or more. The chain couples TRBV5-1 to TRBJ1-2, with D perhaps matching TRBD1 (5 bases). CDR3 length: 14 residues. The germline V gene has CDR1 SGHRS and CDR2 YFSETQ. V was cut by 0 bases and J by 6 bases, with 12 bases left in between. The CDR3, as DNA: TGCGCCAGCAGCTTGGCCTACCAGGGAGATGGCTACACCTTC. It is translated as CASSLAYQGDGYTF.

Remarks on this clonotype: This may stem from a read error, because a much larger clone lies one nucleotide away. CDR3 bases: TGCAGTGCCCGGGCCCCCTCTACAGATACGCAGTATTTT. It specifies CSARAPSTDTQYF. The chain uses TRBV20-1 and TRBJ2-3; D is undetermined. Trimming took 6 bases from V and 3 from J, leaving 13 bases between them. Germline-derived CDR1 and CDR2 are DFQATT and SNEGSKA (reference sequence). This CDR3 comprises 13 residues.

This clonotype came up many times. The genes are TRBV29-1 and TRBJ2-1, with 9 bases identical to TRBD1. The length of the CDR3 is 14 residues. The ends lost 7 bases at V and 4 bases at J; junction bases unmatched: 8. Germline loops: CDR1 SQVTM, CDR2 ANQGSEA. The CDR3 DNA reads as TGCAGCGCCGTGGGACAGGGAGGGTACAATGAGCAGTTCTTC. It translates to CSAVGQGGYNEQFF.

This clonotype has a count of ten or more. The V gene is TRBV20-1, the J gene TRBJ2-4; D gene uncertain. The length of the CDR3 is 12 residues. The V end lost 6 bases, the J end lost 7 bases, and 13 bases lay between the germline ends. Germline V gives CDR1 DFQATT, CDR2 SNEGSKA (reference sequence). The CDR3 is CSALKVMNIQYF. In nucleotides, the CDR3 is TGCAGTGCCCTTAAGGTCATGAACATTCAGTACTTC.

This clonotype was found many times. The V and J genes are TRBV5-1 and TRBJ2-2; TRBD1 is a possible D gene (7 bases). The V end was cut by 4 bases, the J end by 5 bases, with 15 bases between. Per the germline V gene, CDR1 is SGHRS and CDR2 is YFSETQ. The CDR3 covers 15 residues. CDR3 in DNA: TGCGCCAGCAGCGGGCGCAGGGGGACTACCGGGGAGCTGTTTTTT. Protein sequence: CASSGRRGTTGELFF.

In regard to this clonotype: An end of the junction does not agree with germline; a read error may underlie this. The gene calls are TRBV7-9 and TRBJ2-3; TRBD2 agrees at 9 bases. This CDR3 has 16 residues. CDR1 and CDR2 from the germline V gene are SEHNR and FQNEAQ (reference sequence). In DNA form, the CDR3 reads TGTGCCAACAGCTTAGCGCCAGCGGGAGGACCAGATACGCAGTATTTT. It specifies CANSLAPAGGPDTQYF.

The chain carries TRBV28 and TRBJ2-7; TRBD2 agrees at 7 bases. V dropped 7 bases and J dropped 2; count of bases not matched to a gene: 11. CDR1 and CDR2 from the germline V gene are MDHEN and SYDVKM. This CDR3 is 15 amino acids long. CDR3 amino acids: CASISQASGTYEQYF. The CDR3 bases are TGTGCCAGCATCTCCCAGGCTAGCGGAACCTACGAGCAGTACTTC.

This clonotype occurred many times. The chain couples TRBV12-3 or TRBV12-4 to TRBJ1-3, with 9 bases identical to TRBD1. CDR3 length: 15 amino acids. The V gene end was trimmed by 6 bases and the J gene end by 0 bases; junction bases not matched to a gene: 3. CDR3 sequence (DNA): TGTGCCAGCAGCCCGACAGGGGGCTCTGGAAACACCATATATTTT. The encoded protein is CASSPTGGSGNTIYF.

This clonotype was observed at least ten times. The J gene is TRBJ2-7, the V gene TRBV7-9; D is ambiguous. In germline, CDR1 is SEHNR, CDR2 FQNEAQ (reference sequence). The CDR3 length is 15 residues. V was clipped by 10 bases and J by 2 bases, with 21 bases between them. CDR3 amino acids: CATNSVSRPTYEQYF. The CDR3 region has the DNA TGTGCCACCAACTCGGTTTCTCGACCGACCTACGAGCAGTACTTC.

Concerning this clonotype: A read error may account for a junction end that differs from germline. The genes are TRBV28 and TRBJ1-2; D is undetermined. Germline loops: CDR1 MDHEN, CDR2 SYDVKM. The CDR3 runs 13 residues. CDR3 sequence: CASSSTAHYGYTF. The CDR3 nucleotides read TGTGCCAGCAGCAGTACAGCGCACTATGGCTACACCTTT.

This chain joins TRBV6-1 and TRBJ2-1; 7 bases fit TRBD1. Per germline, CDR1 MNHNS and CDR2 SASEGT. The CDR3 contains 15 residues. The V gene end was trimmed by 6 bases and the J gene end by 1 base; junction bases not matched to a gene: 6. The CDR3 DNA reads as TGTGCCAGCAGGGCCGGGACAGAGTCCTACAATGAGCAGTTCTTC. Translated, it gives CASRAGTESYNEQFF.

This clonotype was detected ten times or more. The chain links TRBV5-1 to TRBJ1-1, with 7 bases fitting TRBD1. This CDR3 contains 15 residues. Germline lookup yields CDR1 SGHRS and CDR2 YFSETQ. Trimming removed 4 bases from V and 0 bases from J; junction bases left unmatched: 6. Written as DNA, the CDR3 is TGCGCCAGCAGCGAGCGACAGGGACTGAACACTGAAGCTTTCTTT. Its translation: CASSERQGLNTEAFF.

This clonotype was seen only a few times. The rearrangement uses TRBV6-1 and TRBJ2-7; 14 bases line up with TRBD2. This CDR3 has 17 amino acids. Germline V lookup: CDR1 MNHNS, CDR2 SASEGT. With V trimmed by 6 bases and J by 5 bases, 12 bases remained unmatched. CDR3 nucleotide sequence: TGTGCCAGCAGGGACTTCGGACTAGCGGGGGGCGGAAACGAGCAGTACTTC. This codes for CASRDFGLAGGGNEQYF.

There are many counts of this clonotype. The chain joins TRBV27 to TRBJ1-1; D unclear. The germline CDR1 and CDR2 sequences are MNHEY and SMNVEV (reference sequence). Trimming cost V 8 bases and J 6 bases, with 19 bases left between them. The CDR3 spans 14 residues. CDR3 DNA: TGTGCCAGCGCTCCCCTCACGCAAAGCGCTGAAGCTTTCTTT. Protein product: CASAPLTQSAEAFF.

This clonotype was picked up many times. The V and J genes are TRBV20-1 and TRBJ2-1; 7 bases align to TRBD2. Unmatched junction bases numbered 6, after V lost 6 bases and J lost 1 base. The length of the CDR3 is 14 residues. Germline-derived CDR1 and CDR2 are DFQATT and SNEGSKA (reference sequence). The CDR3 coding sequence is TGCAGTGCCTCTGGGGGGGGGTCCTACAATGAGCAGTTCTTC. The encoded protein is CSASGGGSYNEQFF.

This clonotype was picked up many times. The genes are TRBV10-3 and TRBJ2-7, with 8 bases fitting TRBD1. The CDR3 has 17 residues. The V gene end was trimmed by 0 bases and the J gene end by 0 bases; junction bases not matched to a gene: 7. CDR1 and CDR2 (germline): ENHRY, SYGVKD. Here the CDR3 DNA reads TGTGCCATCAGTGAGTCGGGGACAGGCGCCCTCTCCTACGAGCAGTACTTC. Protein product: CAISESGTGALSYEQYF.

This clonotype occurred many times. The gene calls are TRBV5-1 and TRBJ1-1, with unresolved D. From germline, CDR1 is SGHRS and CDR2 YFSETQ. V was shortened by 4 bases and J by 4 bases, with 14 bases between the two germline ends. This CDR3 region has 14 residues. CDR3 in DNA: TGCGCCAGCAGCGGATCAGAGGTAGGCACTGAAGCTTTCTTT. Its protein is CASSGSEVGTEAFF.